This T cell receptor (beta chain) was profiled in a study of a mutant IDH1 vaccine in newly diagnosed glioma. As for the study in general: Treated patients showed a male proportion of roughly 62%, a female proportion of roughly 40%, and a mean age of roughly 40 years. Previous care, which was radiotherapy, temozolomide, or both, most often involved both.

Losses at the gene ends were 3 bases for V and 5 bases for J; bases not matched to a gene: 7. CDR1 is MGHRA, CDR2 YSYEKL, per germline. The CDR3 is 15 residues long. Worth noting for this clone: As yet, its antigen is unknown.

The study's findings and limits: There seemed to be no relation between pseudoprogression and changes in top peripheral T cell clonotypes. Induction of immune responses by the vaccine occurred in more than 85% of patients.

Sequenced by immunoSEQ multiplex PCR; TCRdb stores in-frame clones only, minus some. The sample carries roughly 99,000 clones, around nine tenths recorded once. Time point defined: baseline, week 1 (first vaccination visit). Treatment specified: pre-vaccination baseline after standard-of-care therapy. The sample was PBMCs, taken from a glioma patient treated with radiotherapy, temozolomide or both. The chain employs TRBV4-1 and TRBJ2-3, with 8 bases aligning to TRBD2. The sequence was collected from a woman in her 50s with glioma. The CDR3 loop reads CASSHRGLAGDTQYF. The DNA for the CDR3 is TGCGCCAGCAGCCATCGCGGACTAGCCGGAGATACGCAGTATTTT.